This TCR beta chain was retrieved from a study of molecular identifiers for immune sequencing clone quantification. Germline V CDR1 and CDR2: MGHRA, YSYEKL. Losses at the gene ends were 0 bases for V and 1 base for J; bases not matched to a gene: 5. The CDR3 length is 16 residues. One entry per CDR3 protein, called by TCRdb with MiXCR from the PCR reads. The sample includes approximately 630,000 distinct CDR3 sequences, over 25% seen only once; the top ten take about 0.84%. This clonotype came up many times. The TCR was taken from a human donor in good health. Some libraries in this study had Jurkat cell RNA spiked in. Sample: naive CD8+ T cells from blood, with Jurkat cell RNA spiked in. Subset noted: FACS-sorted CD8+CD4-CCR7+CD45RA+ naive T cells. The chain is built from TRBV4-1 and TRBJ1-1; TRBD1 matches 7 bases. The CDR3 region has the DNA TGCGCCAGCAGCCAAGAAAGGGGGCTCTCGAACACTGAAGCTTTCTTT. This sequence encodes CASSQERGLSNTEAFF.